Listed below are T cell receptor beta chains from one sample, sequenced in a study of blood T cell repertoires in COVID-19. Sequenced by immunoSEQ multiplex PCR; TCRdb stores in-frame clones only, minus some. The table has 110,000 to 150,000 clones, almost 85% seen once. The material sequenced was peripheral blood. The source of these receptors is a man aged 45 to 65 with acute or convalescent COVID-19. Both conserved end residues are part of each CDR3. Each record gives: clone size, V gene, D gene, J gene, CDR3 protein, CDR3 DNA. D genes are given only for firm matches. Where a row states a size, it is once, few, many or the class of an expanded clone; other rows omit it.

clone_size: once
v_call: TRBV3-1/TRBV3-2
d_call: NA
j_call: TRBJ1-6
cdr3_aa: CASSQGTSINSPLHF
cdr3_nt: TGTGCCAGCAGCCAAGGGACATCGATTAATTCACCCCTCCACTTT

clone_size: NA
v_call: TRBV9
d_call: NA
j_call: TRBJ2-7
cdr3_aa: CASSVDSGEQYF
cdr3_nt: TGTGCCAGCAGCGTAGACTCGGGCGAGCAGTACTTC

clone_size: NA
v_call: TRBV12-3/TRBV12-4
d_call: NA
j_call: TRBJ2-7
cdr3_aa: CASRQGSYEQYF
cdr3_nt: TGTGCCAGCAGGCAGGGGTCCTACGAGCAGTACTTC

clone_size: NA
v_call: TRBV9
d_call: TRBD1
j_call: TRBJ2-2
cdr3_aa: CASTTGTGVSRTNTGELFF
cdr3_nt: TGTGCCAGCACCACTGGGACAGGGGTTAGCCGGACGAACACCGGGGAGCTGTTTTTT

clone_size: NA
v_call: TRBV11-2
d_call: NA
j_call: TRBJ2-3
cdr3_aa: CASSDGISEWTQYF
cdr3_nt: TGTGCCAGCAGCGACGGGATCTCCGAGTGGACGCAGTATTTT

clone_size: NA
v_call: TRBV27
d_call: NA
j_call: TRBJ1-6
cdr3_aa: CASSIKGTPSSYNSPLHF
cdr3_nt: TGTGCCAGCAGTATAAAAGGGACTCCAAGCTCCTATAATTCACCCCTCCACTTT

clone_size: NA
v_call: TRBV7-2
d_call: NA
j_call: TRBJ1-4
cdr3_aa: CASSLDGTPYEKLFF
cdr3_nt: TGTGCCAGCAGCTTAGACGGGACACCATATGAAAAACTGTTTTTT

clone_size: NA
v_call: TRBV4-1
d_call: TRBD2
j_call: TRBJ2-3
cdr3_aa: CASSQVLRGGTDTQYF
cdr3_nt: TGCGCCAGCAGCCAAGTTCTGCGGGGGGGCACAGATACGCAGTATTTT

clone_size: once
v_call: TRBV11-3
d_call: NA
j_call: TRBJ1-1
cdr3_aa: CASSLPSGRRAFF
cdr3_nt: TGTGCCAGCAGCTTGCCCAGTGGGCGTAGAGCTTTCTTT

clone_size: NA
v_call: TRBV19
d_call: TRBD2
j_call: TRBJ2-1
cdr3_aa: CASRPAGTRNSYNEQFF
cdr3_nt: TGTGCCAGTAGACCAGCCGGGACTAGAAACTCCTACAATGAGCAGTTCTTC

clone_size: NA
v_call: TRBV5-6
d_call: TRBD1
j_call: TRBJ2-7
cdr3_aa: CASVPRQGAYEQYF
cdr3_nt: TGTGCCAGCGTCCCTCGACAGGGGGCGTACGAGCAGTACTTC

clone_size: NA
v_call: TRBV12-3/TRBV12-4
d_call: NA
j_call: TRBJ2-1
cdr3_aa: CASSLGRSGEQFF
cdr3_nt: TGTGCCAGCAGTTTAGGCCGCTCGGGGGAGCAGTTCTTC

clone_size: NA
v_call: TRBV5-6
d_call: NA
j_call: TRBJ1-5
cdr3_aa: CASSLEITGSPQHF
cdr3_nt: TGTGCCAGCAGCTTGGAAATAACAGGGTCGCCCCAGCATTTT

clone_size: NA
v_call: TRBV18
d_call: TRBD1
j_call: TRBJ2-3
cdr3_aa: CASSFYGRTGEDTQYF
cdr3_nt: TGTGCCAGCTCATTCTATGGACGGACAGGAGAAGATACGCAGTATTTT

clone_size: NA
v_call: TRBV7-2
d_call: TRBD2
j_call: TRBJ2-3
cdr3_aa: CASSVQPSGGLDTQYF
cdr3_nt: TGTGCCAGCAGCGTCCAACCTAGCGGGGGATTAGATACGCAGTATTTT

clone_size: few
v_call: TRBV7-2
d_call: NA
j_call: TRBJ1-6
cdr3_aa: CASSFRGYNSPLHF
cdr3_nt: TGTGCCAGCAGCTTCAGGGGTTATAATTCACCCCTCCACTTT

clone_size: NA
v_call: TRBV2
d_call: TRBD1
j_call: TRBJ1-6
cdr3_aa: CASGSGTVSLRDNSPLHF
cdr3_nt: TGTGCCAGCGGCTCCGGGACAGTCTCGCTGAGAGATAATTCACCCCTCCACTTT

clone_size: NA
v_call: TRBV27
d_call: NA
j_call: TRBJ2-3
cdr3_aa: CASSSHFRATDTQYF
cdr3_nt: TGTGCCAGCAGCTCACACTTCAGGGCCACAGATACGCAGTATTTT

clone_size: NA
v_call: TRBV28
d_call: NA
j_call: TRBJ2-1
cdr3_aa: CASQRISYNEQFF
cdr3_nt: TGTGCCAGCCAGAGGATATCCTACAATGAGCAGTTCTTC

clone_size: NA
v_call: TRBV5-4
d_call: NA
j_call: TRBJ1-5
cdr3_aa: CASSLGGEFQPQHF
cdr3_nt: TGTGCCAGCAGCTTGGGGGGCGAATTTCAGCCCCAGCATTTT

clone_size: NA
v_call: TRBV21-1
d_call: NA
j_call: TRBJ2-7
cdr3_aa: CASLDSYEQYF
cdr3_nt: TGTGCCAGCCTGGACAGCTACGAGCAGTACTTC

clone_size: NA
v_call: TRBV3-1/TRBV3-2
d_call: NA
j_call: TRBJ2-3
cdr3_aa: CASSQSLALSRTDTQYF
cdr3_nt: TGTGCCAGCAGCCAAAGCCTCGCTCTGTCCCGCACAGATACGCAGTATTTT

clone_size: NA
v_call: TRBV6-5
d_call: NA
j_call: TRBJ1-2
cdr3_aa: CASSQDSNYGYTF
cdr3_nt: TGTGCCAGCAGTCAGGATTCAAACTATGGCTACACCTTC

clone_size: NA
v_call: TRBV3-1/TRBV3-2
d_call: NA
j_call: TRBJ2-2
cdr3_aa: CAGGPFGGELFF
cdr3_nt: TGTGCCGGAGGGCCATTTGGCGGGGAGCTGTTTTTT

clone_size: NA
v_call: TRBV6-6
d_call: NA
j_call: TRBJ2-7
cdr3_aa: CASSYDGTGISLEQYF
cdr3_nt: TGTGCCAGCAGTTACGATGGTACAGGGATCTCTCTCGAGCAGTACTTC

clone_size: NA
v_call: TRBV10-3
d_call: NA
j_call: TRBJ1-1
cdr3_aa: CAISEYGGGTEAFF
cdr3_nt: TGTGCCATCAGTGAGTATGGGGGGGGGACTGAAGCTTTCTTT

clone_size: NA
v_call: TRBV19
d_call: TRBD1
j_call: TRBJ1-5
cdr3_aa: CASSRDRGTNQPQHF
cdr3_nt: TGTGCCAGTAGTAGGGACAGGGGGACCAATCAGCCCCAGCATTTT

clone_size: few
v_call: TRBV11-2
d_call: TRBD1
j_call: TRBJ1-2
cdr3_aa: CASSPQTGGHYGYTF
cdr3_nt: TGTGCCAGCAGCCCCCAGACAGGGGGCCACTATGGCTACACCTTC

clone_size: NA
v_call: TRBV6-6
d_call: NA
j_call: TRBJ2-2
cdr3_aa: CASTSSFGELFF
cdr3_nt: TGTGCCAGCACCTCCTCGTTCGGGGAGCTGTTTTTT

clone_size: NA
v_call: TRBV5-4
d_call: TRBD2
j_call: TRBJ2-7
cdr3_aa: CASSSGTSEYEQYF
cdr3_nt: TGTGCCAGCAGCTCAGGGACTAGCGAGTACGAGCAGTACTTC

clone_size: NA
v_call: TRBV2
d_call: TRBD1
j_call: TRBJ1-2
cdr3_aa: CASSEPGTGVYGYTF
cdr3_nt: TGTGCCAGCAGTGAACCCGGGACAGGGGTCTATGGCTACACCTTC

clone_size: NA
v_call: TRBV2
d_call: TRBD2
j_call: TRBJ2-1
cdr3_aa: CASRQTSGSYNEQFF
cdr3_nt: TGTGCCAGCAGACAGACTAGCGGGAGCTACAATGAGCAGTTCTTC

clone_size: NA
v_call: TRBV5-1
d_call: NA
j_call: TRBJ2-3
cdr3_aa: CASSSGTGSTDTQYF
cdr3_nt: TGCGCCAGCAGCTCGGGTACGGGTAGCACAGATACGCAGTATTTT

clone_size: NA
v_call: TRBV19
d_call: TRBD2
j_call: TRBJ2-5
cdr3_aa: CASSMIAGGSETQYF
cdr3_nt: TGTGCCAGTAGTATGATAGCGGGGGGTTCAGAGACCCAGTACTTC

clone_size: NA
v_call: TRBV28
d_call: TRBD1
j_call: TRBJ1-6
cdr3_aa: CASSGDGQGGNNSPLHF
cdr3_nt: TGTGCCAGCAGTGGGGATGGACAGGGTGGGAATAATTCACCCCTCCACTTT

clone_size: NA
v_call: TRBV19
d_call: TRBD1
j_call: TRBJ2-5
cdr3_aa: CASSISTGTGGETQYF
cdr3_nt: TGTGCCAGTAGTATAAGCACCGGGACAGGGGGAGAGACCCAGTACTTC

clone_size: NA
v_call: TRBV27
d_call: TRBD1
j_call: TRBJ1-2
cdr3_aa: CASSWDRVGYGYTF
cdr3_nt: TGTGCCAGCAGCTGGGACAGGGTTGGCTATGGCTACACCTTC

clone_size: few
v_call: TRBV11-2
d_call: NA
j_call: TRBJ1-4
cdr3_aa: CASSLGQHHEKLFF
cdr3_nt: TGTGCCAGCAGCTTAGGACAGCATCATGAAAAACTGTTTTTT

clone_size: NA
v_call: TRBV29-1
d_call: TRBD2
j_call: TRBJ2-1
cdr3_aa: CSVETSGKGEQFF
cdr3_nt: TGCAGCGTTGAAACTAGCGGAAAGGGTGAGCAGTTCTTC

clone_size: NA
v_call: TRBV29-1
d_call: NA
j_call: TRBJ1-1
cdr3_aa: CSVKAGYTEAFF
cdr3_nt: TGCAGCGTTAAGGCGGGCTACACTGAAGCTTTCTTT

clone_size: NA
v_call: TRBV7-9
d_call: NA
j_call: TRBJ2-1
cdr3_aa: CASSLWLGENNEQFF
cdr3_nt: TGTGCCAGCAGCTTATGGTTGGGAGAGAACAATGAGCAGTTCTTC

clone_size: NA
v_call: TRBV20-1
d_call: TRBD2
j_call: TRBJ2-3
cdr3_aa: CSASSVTSGGANTQYF
cdr3_nt: TGCAGTGCTAGTTCTGTGACTAGCGGGGGCGCCAATACGCAGTATTTT

clone_size: NA
v_call: TRBV7-2
d_call: NA
j_call: TRBJ2-5
cdr3_aa: CASSSGIETQYF
cdr3_nt: TGTGCCAGCAGCTCAGGAATAGAGACCCAGTACTTC

clone_size: once
v_call: TRBV29-1
d_call: NA
j_call: TRBJ2-7
cdr3_aa: CSVEGLGGGTYEQYF
cdr3_nt: TGCAGCGTTGAAGGCCTCGGCGGAGGGACGTACGAGCAGTACTTC

clone_size: NA
v_call: TRBV19
d_call: NA
j_call: TRBJ2-3
cdr3_aa: CASSILGYGDTQYF
cdr3_nt: TGTGCCAGTAGTATCCTAGGATACGGAGATACGCAGTATTTT

clone_size: NA
v_call: TRBV11-2
d_call: NA
j_call: TRBJ2-7
cdr3_aa: CASSLSGRLSSYEQYF
cdr3_nt: TGTGCCAGCAGCTTAAGCGGCAGGTTGAGCTCCTACGAGCAGTACTTC

clone_size: NA
v_call: TRBV6-5
d_call: TRBD1
j_call: TRBJ2-1
cdr3_aa: CASGGQGNNEQFF
cdr3_nt: TGTGCCAGCGGAGGACAGGGCAACAATGAGCAGTTCTTC

clone_size: NA
v_call: TRBV7-3
d_call: NA
j_call: TRBJ2-6
cdr3_aa: CASSPRSGANVLTF
cdr3_nt: TGTGCCAGCAGCCCGCGCTCTGGGGCCAACGTCCTGACTTTC

clone_size: NA
v_call: TRBV27
d_call: TRBD2
j_call: TRBJ2-2
cdr3_aa: CASRLPGGEPGELFF
cdr3_nt: TGTGCCAGCAGATTACCGGGAGGGGAGCCCGGGGAGCTGTTTTTT

clone_size: NA
v_call: TRBV12-3/TRBV12-4
d_call: NA
j_call: TRBJ2-2
cdr3_aa: CASSLKGAGELFF
cdr3_nt: TGTGCCAGCAGTCTTAAGGGAGCCGGGGAGCTGTTTTTT

clone_size: few
v_call: TRBV4-2
d_call: TRBD1
j_call: TRBJ1-3
cdr3_aa: CASSRNNRGSGNTIYF
cdr3_nt: TGTGCCAGCAGCCGCAACAACAGGGGTTCTGGAAACACCATATATTTT

clone_size: once
v_call: TRBV28
d_call: NA
j_call: TRBJ1-3
cdr3_aa: CASSLRGSGNTIYF
cdr3_nt: TGTGCCAGCAGTTTACGGGGCTCTGGAAACACCATATATTTT

clone_size: NA
v_call: TRBV11-2
d_call: TRBD1
j_call: TRBJ2-7
cdr3_aa: CASSPGQFYEQYF
cdr3_nt: TGTGCCAGCAGCCCGGGACAGTTCTACGAGCAGTACTTC

clone_size: NA
v_call: TRBV28
d_call: NA
j_call: TRBJ2-7
cdr3_aa: CASSRASATLEQYF
cdr3_nt: TGTGCCAGCAGTCGGGCTAGCGCAACGCTCGAGCAGTACTTC